Listed below are T cell receptor beta chains from one sample, sequenced in a study of blood T cell repertoires in COVID-19. Some clones are missing from TCRdb's copy, which holds only in-frame ones; the method was immunoSEQ multiplex PCR. The profile shows 150,000 to 160,000 clones, 60% to 85% of them singletons. Specimen: peripheral blood. The receptors were sampled from a man older than 75 with acute or convalescent COVID-19. Each CDR3 is given with its conserved first and last residue. The order of the fields is V gene, J gene, CDR3 protein.

v_call: TRBV29-1; j_call: TRBJ2-7; cdr3_aa: CSVERDRGSEQYF
v_call: TRBV7-9; j_call: TRBJ2-1; cdr3_aa: CASRHGTSANNEQFF
v_call: TRBV5-4; j_call: TRBJ2-1; cdr3_aa: CASSSQTGSGSEQFF
v_call: TRBV7-6; j_call: TRBJ2-3; cdr3_aa: CASSFGGTSTDTQYF
v_call: TRBV29-1; j_call: TRBJ1-1; cdr3_aa: CSALVTATEAFF
v_call: TRBV12-3/TRBV12-4; j_call: TRBJ2-1; cdr3_aa: CASSRPQGERFF
v_call: TRBV5-4; j_call: TRBJ2-5; cdr3_aa: CASSLKTGDRQYF
v_call: TRBV18; j_call: TRBJ2-3; cdr3_aa: CASSTMGDIGDTQYF
v_call: TRBV18; j_call: TRBJ2-7; cdr3_aa: CASSPLRTGPGEQYF
v_call: TRBV9; j_call: TRBJ1-1; cdr3_aa: CASSVISGLGNTEAFF
v_call: TRBV6-4; j_call: TRBJ2-2; cdr3_aa: CASSGADTGELFF
v_call: TRBV19; j_call: TRBJ1-1; cdr3_aa: CASSILGVRTEAFF
v_call: TRBV19; j_call: TRBJ1-6; cdr3_aa: CASSNNRVGSPLHF
v_call: TRBV7-6; j_call: TRBJ1-3; cdr3_aa: CASSRWDRDPLGGNTIYF
v_call: TRBV28; j_call: TRBJ1-4; cdr3_aa: CASSDSGLVNEKLFF
v_call: TRBV5-1; j_call: TRBJ2-3; cdr3_aa: CASKTGLATDTQYF
v_call: TRBV7-6; j_call: TRBJ2-3; cdr3_aa: CASSLAQASGGDTQYF
v_call: TRBV6-6; j_call: TRBJ1-6; cdr3_aa: CASRDSPPGLGSPLHF
v_call: TRBV6-5; j_call: TRBJ1-1; cdr3_aa: CASSRRGMNTEAFF
v_call: TRBV2; j_call: TRBJ1-6; cdr3_aa: CASSGGGAANSPLHF
v_call: TRBV5-1; j_call: TRBJ1-1; cdr3_aa: CASSDGTGARNTEAFF
v_call: TRBV4-3; j_call: TRBJ1-3; cdr3_aa: CASGGTGGSGNTIYF
v_call: TRBV3-1/TRBV3-2; j_call: TRBJ2-2; cdr3_aa: CASSQRDLAGELFF
v_call: TRBV5-1; j_call: TRBJ1-1; cdr3_aa: CASSFQGAPTEAFF
v_call: TRBV14; j_call: TRBJ2-5; cdr3_aa: CASGGGGAGETQYF
v_call: TRBV10-3; j_call: TRBJ2-7; cdr3_aa: CAARVNDEQYF
v_call: TRBV19; j_call: TRBJ1-2; cdr3_aa: CASISGQTPYGYTF
v_call: TRBV6-2/TRBV6-3; j_call: TRBJ1-1; cdr3_aa: CASSYYMNTEAFF
v_call: TRBV6-5; j_call: TRBJ1-3; cdr3_aa: CASNRQGNSGNTIYF
v_call: TRBV5-1; j_call: TRBJ2-1; cdr3_aa: CASSFSGNEQFF
v_call: TRBV24-1; j_call: TRBJ2-5; cdr3_aa: CATSESTSGGGETQYF
v_call: TRBV18; j_call: TRBJ1-6; cdr3_aa: CASTTGGNSPLHF
v_call: TRBV11-3; j_call: TRBJ2-2; cdr3_aa: CASSRAQGASGELFF
v_call: TRBV11-3; j_call: TRBJ1-1; cdr3_aa: CASSPSPDGTEAFF
v_call: TRBV10-3; j_call: TRBJ2-3; cdr3_aa: CAIRGTSSYTDTQYF
v_call: TRBV7-8; j_call: TRBJ2-1; cdr3_aa: CASSLEVGASLRNEQFF
v_call: TRBV20-1; j_call: TRBJ2-5; cdr3_aa: CSASSREETQYF
v_call: TRBV19; j_call: TRBJ1-6; cdr3_aa: CASMMLPSGSPLHF
v_call: TRBV12-3/TRBV12-4; j_call: TRBJ1-3; cdr3_aa: CASSPDWNTIYF
v_call: TRBV5-4; j_call: TRBJ2-3; cdr3_aa: CASSGSGGRTDTQYF
v_call: TRBV15; j_call: TRBJ2-1; cdr3_aa: CATSIETSGANEQFF
v_call: TRBV18; j_call: TRBJ1-5; cdr3_aa: CASSTQAETESNQPQHF
v_call: TRBV19; j_call: TRBJ2-3; cdr3_aa: CATRDRGSTDTQYF
v_call: TRBV5-1; j_call: TRBJ1-4; cdr3_aa: CASSLDPGQGEKLFF
v_call: TRBV12-5; j_call: TRBJ2-5; cdr3_aa: CASGSGQGLGETQYF
v_call: TRBV6-2/TRBV6-3; j_call: TRBJ1-3; cdr3_aa: CASSYRGFGNTIYF
v_call: TRBV7-9; j_call: TRBJ1-2; cdr3_aa: CASSLVLVGEGYTF
v_call: TRBV12-5; j_call: TRBJ2-5; cdr3_aa: CASGLVRTGPWYF